Presented here are 9 T cell receptor beta chains from one specimen sequenced in a study of CD8+CD57+ T cells in acquired aplastic anemia. TCR beta VDJ combinations and CDR3 sequences were profiled from genomic DNA. TCRdb reprocessed the reads via MiXCR and lists one record per CDR3 protein. The sample has more than 150,000 distinct CDR3 sequences, roughly 64% seen once; the top ten hold more than 45%. Sequenced material: sorted CD4+, CD8+, or CD8+CD57+ T cells (not recorded which) from PBMCs. The receptors come from a human donor with severe aplastic anemia or a healthy control (not recorded which).

The J gene is TRBJ1-1, the V gene TRBV15; no clear D gene. The CDR3 has 11 residues. Germline V gives CDR1 LNHNV, CDR2 YYDKDF (reference sequence). V gave up 1 base and J gave up 4 bases, with 1 base separating them. The CDR3 region has the DNA TGTGCCACCAGCAGAGTCACTGAAGCTTTCTTT. Translation gives CATSRVTEAFF.

The V gene is TRBV20-1, the J gene TRBJ1-6; the match to TRBD1 covers 8 bases. Germline loops: CDR1 DFQATT, CDR2 SNEGSKA (reference sequence). V lost 1 base and J lost 7; bases outside the gene matches: 9. The CDR3 length is 16 residues. CDR3: CSARGEQDRENSPLHF. In DNA, the CDR3 is TGCAGTGCTAGAGGGGAGCAGGACAGGGAGAATTCACCCCTCCACTTT.

This clonotype was recorded many times. The gene calls are TRBV6-5 and TRBJ2-3, with unresolved D. The V gene lost 2 bases and the J gene lost 3 bases, with 15 bases spanning the gap. The CDR3 contains 16 residues. CDR1 and CDR2 from the germline V gene are MNHEY and SVGAGI. The CDR3 loop reads CASSYGQAGSTDTQYF. Written as DNA, the CDR3 is TGTGCCAGCAGTTACGGCCAGGCTGGTTCAACAGATACGCAGTATTTT.

The V and J genes are TRBV7-8 and TRBJ1-2; D is ambiguous. This CDR3 has 13 residues. Trimming pared 6 bases from V and 8 bases from J, leaving 16 bases between. Germline V gene lookup returns CDR1 SGHVS and CDR2 FQNEAQ. CDR3 residues: CASSVTGLEGYTF. DNA of the CDR3: TGTGCCAGCAGTGTCACGGGTCTGGAGGGCTACACCTTC.

In its sample, this clonotype was seen many times. The chain combines TRBV11-2 with TRBJ2-3; 10 nucleotides match TRBD2. The CDR3 is 15 amino acids. Germline V lookup: CDR1 SGHAT, CDR2 FQNNGV. Germline trimming cut 4 bases from V and 1 base from J; bases unmatched to any gene: 2. CDR3 amino acids: CASSWSGGGTDTQYF. The CDR3 DNA reads as TGTGCCAGCAGCTGGAGCGGGGGGGGCACAGATACGCAGTATTTT. Full variable domain (outside the CDR3, taken from reference TRBV11-2 and TRBJ2-3): EAGVAQSPRYKIIEKRQSVAFWCNPISGHATLYWYQQILGQGPKLLIQFQNNGVVDDSQLPKDRFSAERLKGVDSTLKIQPAKLEDSAVYLCASSWSGGGTDTQYFGPGTRLTVL.

The chain is built from TRBV2 and TRBJ1-4; the match to TRBD1 covers 7 bases. CDR1 SNHLY and CDR2 FYNNEI come from the germline V gene. The V segment lost 8 bases and the J segment 5 bases; nucleotides outside the gene matches: 11. The CDR3 spans 15 residues. CDR3 amino acids: CASGQTGQPNEKLFF. The CDR3 nucleotides read TGTGCCAGCGGACAGACGGGACAGCCAAATGAAAAACTGTTTTTT.

The chain recombines TRBV7-8 with TRBJ1-2, with 8 bases that match TRBD1. The V segment lost 5 bases and the J segment 12 bases; nucleotides outside the gene matches: 14. The CDR3 has 14 residues. Germline V gene data show CDR1 as SGHVS and CDR2 as FQNEAQ. The CDR3 is CASSETGADSGNTF. The CDR3 coding sequence is TGTGCCAGCAGCGAGACAGGGGCCGACTCTGGAAACACCTTC.

This chain links TRBV7-2 with TRBJ2-5; unclear D gene. Trimming removed 4 bases from V and 4 bases from J, with 7 bases in between. CDR3 length equals 12 residues. The germline V gene has CDR1 SGHTA and CDR2 FQGNSA. The DNA of the CDR3 is TGTGCCAGCAGCTCCGAAGTAGAGACCCAGTACTTC. This translates into CASSSEVETQYF.

This clonotype came up a few times. The gene calls are TRBV7-8 and TRBJ1-6; tentative D call: TRBD1 (5 bases). Deletions cut 5 bases from V and 9 bases from J, with 17 bases between. The CDR3 runs 15 residues. CDR1 is SGHVS, CDR2 FQNEAQ, per germline. CDR3 DNA sequence: TGTGCCAGCAGCATGGCCGACAGCCGCGGTTCACCCCTCCACTTT. Amino acid sequence: CASSMADSRGSPLHF.